This entry features one T cell receptor beta chain sequence. Here immunoSEQ multiplex PCR was the method, and the copy in TCRdb shows in-frame clones only, minus some. The table records 150,000 to 250,000 clones, 94% of them present only once. The data were taken from a study of blood T cell repertoires in COVID-19. While infection was still active, Seattle patients were enrolled and then followed longitudinally. V shed 6 bases and J 2 bases; nucleotides not matched to a gene: 6. The CDR3 has 15 residues. Germline CDR1 reads SGHTA; CDR2 reads FQGNSA. The sample comprised peripheral blood. The V call is TRBV7-2, the J call TRBJ1-5; TRBD1 matches 8 bases. The receptor comes from a man under 40 with COVID-19, enrolled during active disease. CDR3 coding DNA: TGTGCCAGCAGTCCCGACAGGGGACGCAATCAGCCCCAGCATTTT. Amino acid sequence: CASSPDRGRNQPQHF.